The subject of this entry is one T cell receptor beta chain. This sample stems from a study of shared clonotypes between healthy human individuals. Trimming removed 4 bases at V and 2 bases at J, with 18 bases between. This CDR3 has 16 residues. CDR1 and CDR2 (germline): PRHDT, FYEKMQ (reference sequence). The naive CD8 subset, CD45RO-negative cells positively selected for CCR7, excluded terminally differentiated effector memory CD45RA+ cells. Sequencing was performed with immunoSEQ multiplex PCR; in TCRdb, only in-frame clones are kept and a portion is missing. The repertoire holds a few million clones, with just under 95% as singletons.

The TCR sequence derives from a man younger than 35 in good health. Some clones in this sample may be carry-over from other donors' samples. The material sequenced was naive CD8+ T cells from PBMCs. V usage is TRBV13 and J usage is TRBJ2-7; the D gene is possibly TRBD2 (6 bases). The CDR3 DNA reads TGTGCCAGCAGCTGGGCCGGGACTCCTCAAACCTACGAGCAGTACTTC. Translating it yields CASSWAGTPQTYEQYF.